The clone carrying this TCR beta chain was seen ten or more times. Its antigen is currently unknown. The CDR3 regions of TCR beta were amplified from RNA transcripts. During a first-round RT-PCR of the TCR CDR3, the HTBI primer set was used. Via MiXCR, TCRdb re-called the multiplex PCR reads, giving one row per CDR3 protein. Of 530,000 or so distinct CDR3 sequences in the sample, 15% to 20% were seen once. This sample was taken from a study of T cells in Graves' hyperthyroidism and ophthalmopathy. Study conclusions and caveats: Appearing also in blood were most of the thyroid clonotypes expanded above 0.001.

From germline, CDR1 is SGHAT and CDR2 FQNNGV. The germline V and J ends were trimmed by 1 base and 4 bases, with 6 bases remaining between them. The CDR3 is 13 amino acids. The sequencing sample was made of blood. The TCR was taken from a woman between 18 and 30 years old with Graves' ophthalmopathy. The V call is TRBV11-2, the J call TRBJ2-3, with unresolved D. The DNA for the CDR3 is TGTGCCAGCAGCTTAGGTCCACCAGATACGCAGTATTTT. It translates to CASSLGPPDTQYF.